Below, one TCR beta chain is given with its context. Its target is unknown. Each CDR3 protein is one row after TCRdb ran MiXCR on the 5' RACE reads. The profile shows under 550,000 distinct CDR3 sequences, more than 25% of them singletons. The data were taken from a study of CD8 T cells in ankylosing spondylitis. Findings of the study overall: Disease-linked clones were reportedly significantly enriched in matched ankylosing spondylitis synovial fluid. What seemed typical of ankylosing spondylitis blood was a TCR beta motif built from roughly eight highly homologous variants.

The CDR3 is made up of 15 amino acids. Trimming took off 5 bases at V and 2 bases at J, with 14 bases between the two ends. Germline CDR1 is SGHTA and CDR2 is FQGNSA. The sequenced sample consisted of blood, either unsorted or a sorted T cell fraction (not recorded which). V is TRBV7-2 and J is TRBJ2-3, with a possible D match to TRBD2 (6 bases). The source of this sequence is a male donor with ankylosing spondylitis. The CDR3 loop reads CASSRRIAATDTQYF. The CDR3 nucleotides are TGTGCCAGCAGCCGGCGGATAGCGGCCACAGATACGCAGTATTTT. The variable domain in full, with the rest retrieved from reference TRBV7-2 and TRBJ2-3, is GAGVSQSPSNKVTEKGKDVELRCDPISGHTALYWYRQSLGQGLEFLIYFQGNSAPDKSGLPSDRFSAERTGGSVSTLTIQRTQQEDSAVYLCASSRRIAATDTQYFGPGTRLTVL.